Shown below are 9 T cell receptor beta chains from a single sample sequenced in a study of blood T cells in healthy people across ages (dated by TCRdb to 2013 to 2016). Libraries were built with 5' RACE. A second PCR of about 6 to 11 cycles was performed with a sample-barcoded 5' primer and a J-beta primer mix. In TCRdb, the public reads were trimmed at Q25 with fastp and aligned with MiXCR, with productive beta chains retained. CDR3 protein sequences are deduplicated, and each keeps its most common genes and DNA. The sample profile shows 1.8 million or so distinct CDR3 sequences; about 39% of them were found once. Roughly 23% of the sample belongs to the ten largest clones. The specimen sequenced was blood. The receptors here all came from a human donor in good health.

The genes are TRBV6-1 and TRBJ2-3; tentatively, D is TRBD2 (5 bases). V lost 8 bases to trimming and J lost 2 bases, with 11 bases between them. The CDR3 has 13 amino acids. Per the germline V gene, CDR1 is MNHNS and CDR2 is SASEGT. This CDR3 reads CASRGLYTDTQYF. DNA of the CDR3: TGTGCCAGCCGAGGACTTTACACAGATACGCAGTATTTT.

The rearrangement joins TRBV6-1 to TRBJ1-2, with D maybe TRBD1 (5 bases). This CDR3 region has 14 residues. V shed 2 bases and J shed 3 bases, with 10 bases lying between them. CDR1 and CDR2 from the germline V gene are MNHNS and SASEGT. CDR3 DNA sequence: TGTGCCAGCAGTGAATTGGGGCTGGACTATGGCTACACCTTC. It specifies CASSELGLDYGYTF.

This chain joins TRBV18 and TRBJ1-1; tentatively, D is TRBD1 (5 bases). V dropped 4 bases and J dropped 1 base, with 10 bases sitting between them. CDR1 is KGHSH, CDR2 LQKENI, per germline. The length of the CDR3 is 14 residues. The CDR3 loop is CASSLSDKNTEAFF. CDR3 sequence (DNA): TGTGCCAGCTCACTATCGGACAAGAACACTGAAGCTTTCTTT.

The rearrangement uses TRBV4-3 and TRBJ2-7; no firm D call. Germline lookup yields CDR1 LGHNA and CDR2 YSLEER. The V and J ends lost 1 base and 0 bases respectively, with 13 bases between them. The CDR3 has 16 residues. Here the CDR3 reads CASSQAPTRFSYEQYF. In nucleotides, the CDR3 is TGCGCCAGCAGCCAAGCCCCCACCAGGTTCTCCTACGAGCAGTACTTC.

The chain is built from TRBV5-1 and TRBJ1-1; D is possibly TRBD1 (5 bases). The CDR3 is 14 residues long. The germline V gene has CDR1 SGHRS and CDR2 YFSETQ. Trimming cost V 1 base and J 5 bases, with 12 bases left between them. CDR3 loop: CASSLYQGGTEAFF. The CDR3 DNA is TGCGCCAGCAGCTTGTATCAGGGAGGGACTGAAGCTTTCTTT.

In this sample, this clonotype turned up many times. The rearrangement uses TRBV20-1 and TRBJ1-2; D might be TRBD1 (6 bases). The CDR3 totals 14 residues. Trimming cost V 3 bases and J 4 bases, with 15 bases left between them. Germline V gene sequence: CDR1 DFQATT, CDR2 SNEGSKA (reference sequence). As DNA, the CDR3 is TGCAGTGCTAGGGGGGGGCGCGATCCCTATGGCTACACCTTC. This codes for CSARGGRDPYGYTF.

In this sample, this clonotype turned up a few times. The chain is built from TRBV10-3 and TRBJ1-2, with TRBD1 matching 11 bases. The germline V gene has CDR1 ENHRY and CDR2 SYGVKD. V lost 4 bases, J lost 7 bases, and 8 bases stayed unmatched. CDR3 size: 15 residues. The CDR3 is CAISVRDRGGSGYTF. The CDR3 nucleotides are TGTGCCATCAGTGTACGGGACAGGGGGGGCAGTGGCTACACCTTC.

In this sample, this clonotype turned up a few times. The chain uses TRBV29-1 and TRBJ2-5; no reliable D call. This CDR3 is 12 amino acids long. V dropped 5 bases and J dropped 4 bases, with 11 bases sitting between them. The germline gives CDR1 SQVTM, CDR2 ANQGSEA. In nucleotides, the CDR3 is TGCAGCGTTCGCGAGATTGGAGAGACCCAGTACTTC. It is translated as CSVREIGETQYF.

This chain links TRBV6-1 with TRBJ2-5; 8 bases align to TRBD1. V shed 4 bases and J 6 bases; nucleotides not matched to a gene: 7. Germline CDR1 MNHNS, CDR2 SASEGT. The CDR3 sequence is 14 residues long. CDR3 in DNA: TGTGCCAGCAGTGCGGACAGGGCACAGAAGACCCAGTACTTC. Translated, it gives CASSADRAQKTQYF.